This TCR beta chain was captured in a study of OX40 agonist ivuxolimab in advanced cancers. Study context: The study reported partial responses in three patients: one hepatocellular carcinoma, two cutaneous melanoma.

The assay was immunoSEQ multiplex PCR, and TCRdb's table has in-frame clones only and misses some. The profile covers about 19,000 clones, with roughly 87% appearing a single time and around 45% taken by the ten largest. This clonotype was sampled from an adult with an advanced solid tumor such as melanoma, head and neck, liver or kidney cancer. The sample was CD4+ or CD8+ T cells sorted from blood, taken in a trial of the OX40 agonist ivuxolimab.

The CDR3 protein is CASSGLAETQYF. The CDR3 nucleotides are TGTGCCAGCAGCGGACTAGCGGAGACCCAGTACTTC. The genes are TRBV5-4 and TRBJ2-5; 9 positions match TRBD2. CDR3 length: 12 residues. CDR1 and CDR2 from the germline V gene are SGHNT and YYREEE (reference sequence). The V and J ends lost 4 bases and 5 bases, in that order; junction bases with no gene match: 0.